This T cell receptor beta chain was retrieved from a study of control samples from healthy donors and cancer patients. The CDR3 has 14 residues. Germline V lookup: CDR1 SGHNT, CDR2 YYREEE (reference sequence). Deletions cut 0 bases from V and 7 bases from J, with 12 bases between. Clones were sequenced by immunoSEQ multiplex PCR, and TCRdb holds only the in-frame ones, with some missing. The table records some 210,000 clones, over 80% of them present only once. The specimen sequenced was blood. The sequence was obtained from a man younger than 45 in good health. The chain is built from TRBV5-4 and TRBJ2-3; the D gene is possibly TRBD1 (6 bases). CDR3 sequence (DNA): TGTGCCAGCAGCTTGGACAGGGATAAGTATACGCAGTATTTT. Its protein is CASSLDRDKYTQYF. Looking up the rest from reference TRBV5-4 and TRBJ2-3 gives the full variable domain: ETGVTQSPTHLIKTRGQQVTLRCSSQSGHNTVSWYQQALGQGPQFIFQYYREEENGRGNFPPRFSGLQFPNYSSELNVNALELDDSALYLCASSLDRDKYTQYFGPGTRLTVL.